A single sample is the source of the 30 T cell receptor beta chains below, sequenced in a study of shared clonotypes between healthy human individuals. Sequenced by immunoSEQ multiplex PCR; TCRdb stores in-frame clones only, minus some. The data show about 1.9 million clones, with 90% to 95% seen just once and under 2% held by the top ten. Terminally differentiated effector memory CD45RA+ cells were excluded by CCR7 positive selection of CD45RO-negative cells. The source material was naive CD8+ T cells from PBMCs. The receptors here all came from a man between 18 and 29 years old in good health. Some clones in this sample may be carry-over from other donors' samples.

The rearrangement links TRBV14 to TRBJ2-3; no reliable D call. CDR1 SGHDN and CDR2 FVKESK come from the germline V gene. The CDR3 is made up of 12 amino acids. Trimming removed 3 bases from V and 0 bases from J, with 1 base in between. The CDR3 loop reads CASSHSTDTQYF. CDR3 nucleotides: TGTGCCAGCAGCCACAGCACAGATACGCAGTATTTT.

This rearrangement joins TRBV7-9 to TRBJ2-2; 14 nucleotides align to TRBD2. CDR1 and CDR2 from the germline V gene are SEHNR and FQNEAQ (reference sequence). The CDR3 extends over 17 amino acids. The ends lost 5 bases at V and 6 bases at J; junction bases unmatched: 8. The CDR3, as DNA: TGTGCCAGCAGCACGACTAGCGGGAGGGCCGAAGCCGGGGAGCTGTTTTTT. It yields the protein CASSTTSGRAEAGELFF.

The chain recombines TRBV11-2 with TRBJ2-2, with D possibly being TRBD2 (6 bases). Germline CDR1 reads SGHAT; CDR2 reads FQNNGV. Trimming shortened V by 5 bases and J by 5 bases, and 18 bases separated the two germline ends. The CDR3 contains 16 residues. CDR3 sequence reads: CASSPQTRSTTGELFF. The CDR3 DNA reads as TGTGCCAGCAGCCCTCAGACTAGGAGTACGACCGGGGAGCTGTTTTTT.

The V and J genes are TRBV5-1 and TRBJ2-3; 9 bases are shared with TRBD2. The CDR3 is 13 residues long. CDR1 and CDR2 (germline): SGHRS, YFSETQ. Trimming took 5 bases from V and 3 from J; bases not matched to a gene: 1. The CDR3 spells CASRREGTDTQYF. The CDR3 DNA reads TGCGCCAGCAGGCGGGAGGGTACAGATACGCAGTATTTT. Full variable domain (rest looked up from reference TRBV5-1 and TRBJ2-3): KAGVTQTPRYLIKTRGQQVTLSCSPISGHRSVSWYQQTPGQGLQFLFEYFSETQRNKGNFPGRFSGRQFSNSRSEMNVSTLELGDSALYLCASRREGTDTQYFGPGTRLTVL.

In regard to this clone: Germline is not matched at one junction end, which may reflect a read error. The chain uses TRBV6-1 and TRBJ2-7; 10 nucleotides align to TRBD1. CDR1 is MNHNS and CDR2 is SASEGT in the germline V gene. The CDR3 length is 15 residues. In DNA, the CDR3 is TGTGCCAGCATTGAAAGCCTGGACAGGGGGTACGAGCAGTACTTC. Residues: CASIESLDRGYEQYF.

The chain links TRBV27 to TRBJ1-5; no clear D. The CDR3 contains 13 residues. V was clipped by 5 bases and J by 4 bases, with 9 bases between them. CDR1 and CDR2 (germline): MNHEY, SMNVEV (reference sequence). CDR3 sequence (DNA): TGTGCCAGCAGTCCTAGTTGGAATCAGCCCCAGCATTTT. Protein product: CASSPSWNQPQHF.

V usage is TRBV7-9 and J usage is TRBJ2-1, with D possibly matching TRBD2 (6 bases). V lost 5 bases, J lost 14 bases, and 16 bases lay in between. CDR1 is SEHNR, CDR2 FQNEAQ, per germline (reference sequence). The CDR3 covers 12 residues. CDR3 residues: CASSPAGLAKFF. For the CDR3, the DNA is TGTGCCAGCAGCCCTGCCGGGCTAGCGAAGTTCTTC.

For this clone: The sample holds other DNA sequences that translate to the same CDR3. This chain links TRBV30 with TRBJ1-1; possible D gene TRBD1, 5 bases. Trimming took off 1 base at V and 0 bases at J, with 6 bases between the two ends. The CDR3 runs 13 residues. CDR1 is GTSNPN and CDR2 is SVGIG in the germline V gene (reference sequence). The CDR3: CAWSGGVNTEAFF. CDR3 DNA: TGTGCCTGGAGTGGGGGGGTGAACACTGAAGCTTTCTTT.

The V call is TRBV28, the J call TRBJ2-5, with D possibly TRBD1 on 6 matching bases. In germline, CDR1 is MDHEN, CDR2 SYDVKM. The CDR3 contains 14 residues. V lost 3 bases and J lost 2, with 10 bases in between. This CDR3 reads CASSFVGQQETQYF. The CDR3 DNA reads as TGTGCCAGCAGTTTCGTAGGACAGCAAGAGACCCAGTACTTC.

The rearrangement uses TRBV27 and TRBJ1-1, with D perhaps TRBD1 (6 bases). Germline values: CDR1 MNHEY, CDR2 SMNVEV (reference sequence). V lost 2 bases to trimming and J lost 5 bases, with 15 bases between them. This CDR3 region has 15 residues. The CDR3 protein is CASSLIPGVGTEAFF. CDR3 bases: TGTGCCAGCAGTTTAATACCAGGGGTGGGGACTGAAGCTTTCTTT.

CDR3 sequence (DNA): TGCGCCAGCAGCCGCCCCGGGGACGAGCAGTACTTC. Translation: CASSRPGDEQYF. The chain combines TRBV4-1 with TRBJ2-7; TRBD2 is a possible D gene (5 bases). The CDR3 consists of 12 residues. Trimming removed 4 bases at V and 5 bases at J, with 9 bases between. Germline lookup yields CDR1 MGHRA and CDR2 YSYEKL.

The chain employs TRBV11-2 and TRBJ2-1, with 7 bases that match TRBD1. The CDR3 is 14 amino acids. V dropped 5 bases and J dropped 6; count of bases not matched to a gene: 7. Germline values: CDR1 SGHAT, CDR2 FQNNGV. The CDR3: CASSRQRQGNEQFF. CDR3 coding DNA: TGTGCCAGCAGCCGACAACGACAGGGCAATGAGCAGTTCTTC. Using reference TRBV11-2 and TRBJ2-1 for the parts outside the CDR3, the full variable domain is EAGVAQSPRYKIIEKRQSVAFWCNPISGHATLYWYQQILGQGPKLLIQFQNNGVVDDSQLPKDRFSAERLKGVDSTLKIQPAKLEDSAVYLCASSRQRQGNEQFFGPGTRLTVL.

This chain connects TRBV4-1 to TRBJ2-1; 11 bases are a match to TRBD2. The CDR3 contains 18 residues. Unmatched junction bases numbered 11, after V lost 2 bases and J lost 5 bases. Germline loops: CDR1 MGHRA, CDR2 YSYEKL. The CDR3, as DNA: TGCGCCAGCAGCCAAATCCCCCCAAAACTAGCGGGGGACAATGAGCAGTTCTTC. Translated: CASSQIPPKLAGDNEQFF.

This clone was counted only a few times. CDR3 protein: CASSSPYSNQPQHF. CDR3 DNA sequence: TGTGCCAGCAGTTCACCTTATAGCAATCAGCCCCAGCATTTT. The rearrangement links TRBV6-1 to TRBJ1-5; D gene uncertain. This CDR3 is 14 amino acids long. The germline V gene encodes CDR1 MNHNS and CDR2 SASEGT. V was pared by 5 bases and J by 0 bases, with 8 bases between.

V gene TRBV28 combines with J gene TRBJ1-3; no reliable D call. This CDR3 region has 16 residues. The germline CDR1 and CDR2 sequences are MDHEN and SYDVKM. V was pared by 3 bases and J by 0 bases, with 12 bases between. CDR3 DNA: TGTGCCAGCAGTTTCCCAGCCACCTACTCTGGAAACACCATATATTTT. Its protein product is CASSFPATYSGNTIYF.

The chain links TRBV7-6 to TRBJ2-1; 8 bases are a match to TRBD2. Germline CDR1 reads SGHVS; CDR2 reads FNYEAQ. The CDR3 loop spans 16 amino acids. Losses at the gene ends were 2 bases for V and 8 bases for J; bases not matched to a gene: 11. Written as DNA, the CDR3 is TGTGCCAGCAGCTTATATCCAGCGGGAGTTCTCTATGAGCAGTTCTTC. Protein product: CASSLYPAGVLYEQFF.

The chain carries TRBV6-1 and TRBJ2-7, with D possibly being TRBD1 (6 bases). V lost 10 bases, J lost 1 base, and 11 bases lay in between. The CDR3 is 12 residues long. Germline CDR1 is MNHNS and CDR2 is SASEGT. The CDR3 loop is CAIRDISYEQYF. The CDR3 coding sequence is TGTGCCATCCGGGACATATCCTACGAGCAGTACTTC.

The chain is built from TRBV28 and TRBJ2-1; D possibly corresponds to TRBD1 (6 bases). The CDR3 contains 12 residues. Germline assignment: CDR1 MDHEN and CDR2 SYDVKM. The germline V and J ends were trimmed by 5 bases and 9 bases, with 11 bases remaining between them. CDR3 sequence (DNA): TGTGCCAGCAGTGGGGGCCGGGGTGAGCAGTTCTTC. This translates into CASSGGRGEQFF.

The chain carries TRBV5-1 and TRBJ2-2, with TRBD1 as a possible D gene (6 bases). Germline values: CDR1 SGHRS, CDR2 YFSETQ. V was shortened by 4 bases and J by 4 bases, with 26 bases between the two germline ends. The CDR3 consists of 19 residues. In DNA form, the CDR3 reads TGCGCCAGCAGCACGGGACAAGACCAAGGCCCGAGTAGCACCGGGGAGCTGTTTTTT. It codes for CASSTGQDQGPSSTGELFF.

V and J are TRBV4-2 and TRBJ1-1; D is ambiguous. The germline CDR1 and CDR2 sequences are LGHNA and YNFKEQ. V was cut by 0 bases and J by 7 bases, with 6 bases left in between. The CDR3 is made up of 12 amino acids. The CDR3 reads CASSQDQNEAFF. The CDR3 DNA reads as TGTGCCAGCAGCCAAGATCAGAATGAAGCTTTCTTT.

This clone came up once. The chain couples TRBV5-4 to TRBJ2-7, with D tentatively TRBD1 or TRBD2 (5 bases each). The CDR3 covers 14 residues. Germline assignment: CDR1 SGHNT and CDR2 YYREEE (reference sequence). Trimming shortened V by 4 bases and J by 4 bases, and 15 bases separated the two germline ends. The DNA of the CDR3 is TGTGCCAGCAGCACCCGTCTGGGGGTGTACGAGCAGTACTTC. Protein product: CASSTRLGVYEQYF.

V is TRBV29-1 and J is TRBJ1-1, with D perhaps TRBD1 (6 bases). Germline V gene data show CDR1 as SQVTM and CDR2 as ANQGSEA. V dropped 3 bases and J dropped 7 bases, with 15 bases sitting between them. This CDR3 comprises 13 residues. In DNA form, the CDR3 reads TGCAGCGTTGAGGACAGCGGGACTTTTGAAGCTTTCTTT. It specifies CSVEDSGTFEAFF.

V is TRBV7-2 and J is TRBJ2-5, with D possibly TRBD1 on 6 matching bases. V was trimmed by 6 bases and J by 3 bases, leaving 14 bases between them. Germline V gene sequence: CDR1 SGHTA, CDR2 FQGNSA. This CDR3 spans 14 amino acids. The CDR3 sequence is CASRNPDRKETQYF. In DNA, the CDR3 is TGTGCCAGCAGGAACCCGGACAGAAAAGAGACCCAGTACTTC.

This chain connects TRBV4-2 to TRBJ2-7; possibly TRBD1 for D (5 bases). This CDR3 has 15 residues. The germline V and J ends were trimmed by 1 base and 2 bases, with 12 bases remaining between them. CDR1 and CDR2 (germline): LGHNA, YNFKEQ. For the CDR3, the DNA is TGTGCCAGCAGCCAAGGGGGCGATTTTACCTACGAGCAGTACTTC. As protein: CASSQGGDFTYEQYF.

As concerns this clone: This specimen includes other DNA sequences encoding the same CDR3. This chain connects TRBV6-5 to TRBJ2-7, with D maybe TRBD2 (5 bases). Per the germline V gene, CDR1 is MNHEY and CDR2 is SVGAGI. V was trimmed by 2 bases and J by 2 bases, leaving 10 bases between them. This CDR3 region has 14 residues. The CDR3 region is CASSYRDGTYEQYF. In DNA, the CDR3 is TGTGCCAGCAGTTACCGGGATGGGACCTACGAGCAGTACTTC.

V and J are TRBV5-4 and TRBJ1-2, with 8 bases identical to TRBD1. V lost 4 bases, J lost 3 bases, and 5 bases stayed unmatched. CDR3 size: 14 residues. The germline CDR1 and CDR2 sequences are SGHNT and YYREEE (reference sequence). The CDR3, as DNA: TGTGCCAGCAGCCAGGACAGGGCACACTATGGCTACACCTTC. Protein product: CASSQDRAHYGYTF. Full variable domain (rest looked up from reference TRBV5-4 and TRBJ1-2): ETGVTQSPTHLIKTRGQQVTLRCSSQSGHNTVSWYQQALGQGPQFIFQYYREEENGRGNFPPRFSGLQFPNYSSELNVNALELDDSALYLCASSQDRAHYGYTFGSGTRLTVV.

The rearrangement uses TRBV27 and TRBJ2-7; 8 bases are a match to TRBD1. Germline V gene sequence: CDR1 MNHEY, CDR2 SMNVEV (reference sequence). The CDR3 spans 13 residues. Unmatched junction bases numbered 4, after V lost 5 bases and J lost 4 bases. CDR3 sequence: CASSDRTGYEQYF. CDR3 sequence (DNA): TGTGCCAGCAGTGATCGGACAGGGTACGAGCAGTACTTC.

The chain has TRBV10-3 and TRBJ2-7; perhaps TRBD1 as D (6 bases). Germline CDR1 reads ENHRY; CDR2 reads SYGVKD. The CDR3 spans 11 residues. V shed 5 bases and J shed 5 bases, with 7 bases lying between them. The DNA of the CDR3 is TGTGCCATCAGTAACAGGGACGAGCAGTACTTC. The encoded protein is CAISNRDEQYF.

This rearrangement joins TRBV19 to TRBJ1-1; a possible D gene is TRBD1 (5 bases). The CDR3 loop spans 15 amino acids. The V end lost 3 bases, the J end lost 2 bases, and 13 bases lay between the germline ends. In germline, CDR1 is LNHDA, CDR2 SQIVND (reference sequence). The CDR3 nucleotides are TGTGCCAGTAGTATCGGAACGGGGGATAACACTGAAGCTTTCTTT. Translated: CASSIGTGDNTEAFF.

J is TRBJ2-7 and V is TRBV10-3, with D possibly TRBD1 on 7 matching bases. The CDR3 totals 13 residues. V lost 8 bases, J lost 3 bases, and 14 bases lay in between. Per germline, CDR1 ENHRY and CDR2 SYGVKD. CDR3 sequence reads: CAIGGTENYEQYF. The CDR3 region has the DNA TGTGCCATCGGAGGGACAGAGAACTACGAGCAGTACTTC.